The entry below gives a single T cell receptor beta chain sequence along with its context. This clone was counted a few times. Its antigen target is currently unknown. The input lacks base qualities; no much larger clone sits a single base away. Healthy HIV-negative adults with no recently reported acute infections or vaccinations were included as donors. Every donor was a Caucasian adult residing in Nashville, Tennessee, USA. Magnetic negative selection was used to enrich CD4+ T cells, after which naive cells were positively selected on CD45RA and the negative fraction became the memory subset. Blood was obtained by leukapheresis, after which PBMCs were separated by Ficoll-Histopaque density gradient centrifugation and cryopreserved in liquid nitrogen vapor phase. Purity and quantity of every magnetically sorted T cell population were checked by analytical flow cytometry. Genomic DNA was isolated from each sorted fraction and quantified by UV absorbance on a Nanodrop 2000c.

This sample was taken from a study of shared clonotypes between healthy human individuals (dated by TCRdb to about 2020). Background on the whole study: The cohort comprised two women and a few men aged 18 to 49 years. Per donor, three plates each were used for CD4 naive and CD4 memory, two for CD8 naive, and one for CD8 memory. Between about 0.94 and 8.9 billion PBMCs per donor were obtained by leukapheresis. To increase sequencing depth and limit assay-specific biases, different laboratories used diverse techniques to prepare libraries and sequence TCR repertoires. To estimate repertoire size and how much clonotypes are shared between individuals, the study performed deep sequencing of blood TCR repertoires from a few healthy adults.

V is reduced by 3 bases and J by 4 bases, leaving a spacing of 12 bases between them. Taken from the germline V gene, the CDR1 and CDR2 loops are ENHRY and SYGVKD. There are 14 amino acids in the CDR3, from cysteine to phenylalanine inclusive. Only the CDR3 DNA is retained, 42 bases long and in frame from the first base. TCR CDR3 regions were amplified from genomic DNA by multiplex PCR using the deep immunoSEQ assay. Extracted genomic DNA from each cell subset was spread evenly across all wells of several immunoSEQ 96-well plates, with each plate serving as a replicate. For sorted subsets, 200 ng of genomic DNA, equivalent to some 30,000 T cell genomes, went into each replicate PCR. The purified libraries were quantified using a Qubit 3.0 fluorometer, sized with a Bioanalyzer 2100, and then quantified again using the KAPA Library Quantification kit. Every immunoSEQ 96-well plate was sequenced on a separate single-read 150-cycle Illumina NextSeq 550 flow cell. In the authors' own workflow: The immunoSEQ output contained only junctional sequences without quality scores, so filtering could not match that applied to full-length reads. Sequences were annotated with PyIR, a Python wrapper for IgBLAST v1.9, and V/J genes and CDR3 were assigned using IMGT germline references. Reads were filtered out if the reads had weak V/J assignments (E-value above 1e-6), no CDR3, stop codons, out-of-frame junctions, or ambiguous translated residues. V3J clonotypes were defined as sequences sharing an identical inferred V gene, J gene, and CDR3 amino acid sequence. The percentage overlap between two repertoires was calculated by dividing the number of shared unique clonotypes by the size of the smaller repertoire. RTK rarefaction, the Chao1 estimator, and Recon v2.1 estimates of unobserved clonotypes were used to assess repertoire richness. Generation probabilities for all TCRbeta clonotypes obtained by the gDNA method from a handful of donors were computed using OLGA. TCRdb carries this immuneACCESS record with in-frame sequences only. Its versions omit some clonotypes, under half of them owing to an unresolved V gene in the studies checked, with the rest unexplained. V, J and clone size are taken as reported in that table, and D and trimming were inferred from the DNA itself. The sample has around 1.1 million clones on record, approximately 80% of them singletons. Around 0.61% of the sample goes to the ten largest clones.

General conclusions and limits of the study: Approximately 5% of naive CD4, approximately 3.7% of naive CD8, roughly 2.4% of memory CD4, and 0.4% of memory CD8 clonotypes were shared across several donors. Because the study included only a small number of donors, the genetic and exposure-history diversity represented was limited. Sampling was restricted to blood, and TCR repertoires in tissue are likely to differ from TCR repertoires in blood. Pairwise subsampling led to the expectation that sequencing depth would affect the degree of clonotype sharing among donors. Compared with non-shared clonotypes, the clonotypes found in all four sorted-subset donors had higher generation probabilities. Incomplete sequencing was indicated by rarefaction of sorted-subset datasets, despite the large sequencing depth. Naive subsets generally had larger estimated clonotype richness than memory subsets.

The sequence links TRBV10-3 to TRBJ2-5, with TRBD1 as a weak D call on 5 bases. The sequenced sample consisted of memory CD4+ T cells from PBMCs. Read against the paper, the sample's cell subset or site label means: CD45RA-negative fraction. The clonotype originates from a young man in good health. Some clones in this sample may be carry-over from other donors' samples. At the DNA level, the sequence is TGTGCCATCAGTGAAGTCAGGGAAGGAGAGACCCAGTACTTC. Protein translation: CAISEVREGETQYF.